Listed below are T cell receptor beta chains from one sample, sequenced in a study of T cells after somatic rescue of genetic block. Data came from immunoSEQ multiplex PCR; TCRdb stores just in-frame clones and leaves some out. The sample lists about 72,000 clones, roughly 90% seen once, with about 3% in the top ten. Source material: peripheral blood mononuclear cells (PBMCs). These receptors were obtained from a man aged 30 to 45. Each CDR3 is given with its conserved first and last residue. The order of the fields is J gene, V gene, D gene, clone size, CDR3 DNA, CDR3 protein. D genes are given only for firm matches. Not all rows give a size; the values are once, few, many and, for expanded clones, a class.

J gene: TRBJ2-2
V gene: TRBV25-1
D gene: .
clone size: .
CDR3 DNA: TGTGCCAGCAGTGAGTGGGGGGGCTCGAACACCGGGGAGCTGTTTTTT
CDR3 protein: CASSEWGGSNTGELFF

J gene: TRBJ2-2
V gene: TRBV27
D gene: .
clone size: .
CDR3 DNA: TGTGCCAGCAGTAGAGAGGACGTTCAGGGCACCGGGGAGCTGTTTTTT
CDR3 protein: CASSREDVQGTGELFF

J gene: TRBJ1-3
V gene: TRBV19
D gene: .
clone size: .
CDR3 DNA: TGTGCCAGTAGTATCGGGGCGCTCTCTGGAAACACCATATATTTT
CDR3 protein: CASSIGALSGNTIYF

J gene: TRBJ2-1
V gene: TRBV13
D gene: .
clone size: .
CDR3 DNA: TGTGCCAGCAACCTAGCCGGATACAATGAGCAGTTCTTC
CDR3 protein: CASNLAGYNEQFF

J gene: TRBJ1-5
V gene: TRBV28
D gene: .
clone size: .
CDR3 DNA: TGTGCCAGCAGTCTATTTCGCGGAGGTAGGGGGAATCAGCCCCAGCATTTT
CDR3 protein: CASSLFRGGRGNQPQHF

J gene: TRBJ2-3
V gene: TRBV27
D gene: .
clone size: .
CDR3 DNA: TGTGCCAGCAGTTTGTGGCCAACCACAGATACGCAGTATTTT
CDR3 protein: CASSLWPTTDTQYF

J gene: TRBJ1-2
V gene: TRBV9
D gene: TRBD1
clone size: once
CDR3 DNA: TGTGCCAGCAGCGTAGAGGACAGGGACTATGGCTACACCTTC
CDR3 protein: CASSVEDRDYGYTF

J gene: TRBJ1-4
V gene: TRBV5-1
D gene: .
clone size: .
CDR3 DNA: TGCGCCAGCAGTGAGGGCGGGTCTGGTACTAATGAAAAACCGTTTTTT
CDR3 protein: CASSEGGSGTNEKPFF

J gene: TRBJ2-1
V gene: TRBV6-1
D gene: TRBD1
clone size: .
CDR3 DNA: TGTGCCAGCAGTGAAAGCGCTTGGTGGGACAGGTACAATGAGCAGTTCTTC
CDR3 protein: CASSESAWWDRYNEQFF

J gene: TRBJ2-2
V gene: TRBV19
D gene: .
clone size: .
CDR3 DNA: TGTGCCAGTAACGGGCCCGGGGTTGGGAACACCGGGGAGCTGTTTTTT
CDR3 protein: CASNGPGVGNTGELFF

J gene: TRBJ2-1
V gene: TRBV5-6
D gene: .
clone size: .
CDR3 DNA: TGTGCCAGCAGCTTGGGGGACCTAGGGTCCTACAATGAGCAGTTCTTC
CDR3 protein: CASSLGDLGSYNEQFF

J gene: TRBJ2-3
V gene: TRBV7-9
D gene: .
clone size: .
CDR3 DNA: TGTGCCGGGTCGGGGGCAGCAGATACGCAGTATTTT
CDR3 protein: CAGSGAADTQYF

J gene: TRBJ2-1
V gene: TRBV5-4
D gene: .
clone size: .
CDR3 DNA: TGTGCCAGCAGCCTGACAGTATACGAGCAGTTCTTC
CDR3 protein: CASSLTVYEQFF

J gene: TRBJ1-5
V gene: TRBV6-5
D gene: .
clone size: .
CDR3 DNA: TGTGCCAGCAGCCCAGGACAGCTGTGGAATCAGCCCCAGCATTTT
CDR3 protein: CASSPGQLWNQPQHF

J gene: TRBJ2-2
V gene: TRBV7-9
D gene: .
clone size: .
CDR3 DNA: TGTGCCAGCAGCTTGGACACCGGGGAGCTGTTTTTT
CDR3 protein: CASSLDTGELFF

J gene: TRBJ2-5
V gene: TRBV15
D gene: TRBD2
clone size: .
CDR3 DNA: TGTGCCACCAGCAGAGAACGTGCGGGGGGCCAAGAGACCCAGTACTTC
CDR3 protein: CATSRERAGGQETQYF

J gene: TRBJ2-5
V gene: TRBV6-5
D gene: TRBD1
clone size: .
CDR3 DNA: TGTGCCAGCAGTGGGACAGGGGGTGCCGAGACCCAGTACTTC
CDR3 protein: CASSGTGGAETQYF

J gene: TRBJ1-1
V gene: TRBV6-5
D gene: .
clone size: .
CDR3 DNA: TGTGCCAGCAGTTACTCGGGACATGCTCCGACTGAAGCTTTCTTT
CDR3 protein: CASSYSGHAPTEAFF

J gene: TRBJ2-6
V gene: TRBV6-5
D gene: .
clone size: .
CDR3 DNA: TGTGCCAGCAGCGGGAACTCTGGGGCCAACGTCCTGACTTTC
CDR3 protein: CASSGNSGANVLTF

J gene: TRBJ1-5
V gene: TRBV9
D gene: .
clone size: once
CDR3 DNA: TGTGCCAGCAGCGTAGGATCTTATAGCAATCAGCCCCAGCATTTT
CDR3 protein: CASSVGSYSNQPQHF

J gene: TRBJ1-1
V gene: TRBV28
D gene: .
clone size: .
CDR3 DNA: TGTGCCAGCAGTTTTAAGGGGGGAGGGGGTAAAGCTTTCTTT
CDR3 protein: CASSFKGGGGKAFF

J gene: TRBJ2-3
V gene: TRBV9
D gene: TRBD2
clone size: .
CDR3 DNA: TGTGCCAGCAGCGCTAGCGGGACAACTAACACAGATACGCAGTATTTT
CDR3 protein: CASSASGTTNTDTQYF

J gene: TRBJ2-3
V gene: TRBV11-2
D gene: .
clone size: .
CDR3 DNA: TGTGCCAGCAGCCCTAGATGGGCAGATACGCAGTATTTT
CDR3 protein: CASSPRWADTQYF

J gene: TRBJ2-1
V gene: TRBV7-2
D gene: .
clone size: .
CDR3 DNA: TGTGCCAGCAGCTTAGGTAGCGGAGTATACAATGAGCAGTTCTTC
CDR3 protein: CASSLGSGVYNEQFF

J gene: TRBJ2-1
V gene: TRBV9
D gene: TRBD1
clone size: once
CDR3 DNA: TGTGCCAGCAGCGAAAGACAGGGTGGGAGTGATGAGCAGTTCTTC
CDR3 protein: CASSERQGGSDEQFF

J gene: TRBJ2-3
V gene: TRBV9
D gene: .
clone size: .
CDR3 DNA: TGTGCCAGCAGCTTCCGGACTACAGACCCCTTGGATACGCAGTATTTT
CDR3 protein: CASSFRTTDPLDTQYF